This T cell receptor (beta chain) was observed in a study of shared clonotypes between healthy human individuals. This clone was counted a single time. Sequencing was performed with immunoSEQ multiplex PCR; in TCRdb, only in-frame clones are kept and a portion is missing. The table has roughly 2.5 million clones, around nine tenths seen once. This CDR3 has 15 residues. V lost 2 bases to trimming and J lost 9 bases, with 17 bases between them. Germline lookup yields CDR1 MNHNS and CDR2 SASEGT. The TCR sequence derives from a man aged 18 to 30 in good health. The gene calls are TRBV6-1 and TRBJ1-5; tentative D call: TRBD1 (5 bases). Sequenced sample: naive CD4+ T cells sorted from blood. Described subset: CD45RA+ positively selected. The CDR3 spells CASSELRGYSGPQHF. CDR3 sequence (DNA): TGTGCCAGCAGTGAATTGCGGGGGTACTCTGGGCCCCAGCATTTT.